A selection of T cell receptor beta chains follows, all from one sample in a study of tumor-infiltrating lymphocytes in primary liver carcinoma. TCRdb reprocessed the multiplex PCR reads with MiXCR, giving one entry per CDR3 protein. The sample lists 300,000 to 400,000 distinct CDR3 sequences, around 60% occurring once. Material for sequencing was peripheral blood. The source is a man in his forties with primary liver carcinoma and hepatitis B virus infection. Each CDR3 is given with its conserved first and last residue. A D gene is named only where the DNA matches it firmly. Clone size, where shown, is once, few, many, or a class for clones that have expanded.

v_gene: TRBV11-2; j_gene: TRBJ2-2; abundance: .; d_gene: .; CDR3aa: CASTFDPRDGVKLFF; CDR3nt: TGTGCCAGCACCTTTGATCCTCGGGACGGGGTAAAGCTGTTTTTT
v_gene: TRBV14; j_gene: TRBJ1-4; abundance: many; d_gene: .; CDR3aa: CASSQRAGPGGEKLFF; CDR3nt: TGTGCCAGCAGCCAACGCGCGGGACCTGGAGGTGAAAAACTGTTTTTT
v_gene: TRBV28; j_gene: TRBJ2-2; abundance: few; d_gene: .; CDR3aa: CASAIPGELFF; CDR3nt: TGTGCCAGCGCCATCCCCGGGGAGCTGTTTTTT
v_gene: TRBV11-1; j_gene: TRBJ2-7; abundance: .; d_gene: .; CDR3aa: CASSSRLVASYEQYF; CDR3nt: TGTGCCAGCAGTTCTAGACTAGTGGCCTCCTACGAGCAGTACTTC
v_gene: TRBV11-2; j_gene: TRBJ1-2; abundance: .; d_gene: .; CDR3aa: CASSLNPRDANRNGYTF; CDR3nt: TGTGCCAGCAGTTTAAACCCCCGTGACGCCAACCGGAATGGCTACACCTTC
v_gene: TRBV10-2; j_gene: TRBJ1-5; abundance: .; d_gene: TRBD1; CDR3aa: CASTGQMINQPQHF; CDR3nt: TGCGCCAGCACGGGACAGATGATCAATCAGCCCCAGCATTTC
v_gene: TRBV5-1; j_gene: TRBJ1-1; abundance: .; d_gene: .; CDR3aa: CASSFGRANTESFF; CDR3nt: TGCGCCAGCAGCTTCGGGAGGGCTAACACTGAATCTTTCTTT
v_gene: TRBV6-6; j_gene: TRBJ1-4; abundance: .; d_gene: .; CDR3aa: CALRGGKEKLFF; CDR3nt: TGTGCCCTCCGGGGGGGTAAGGAAAAACTGTTTTTT
v_gene: TRBV12-3/TRBV12-4; j_gene: TRBJ2-1; abundance: .; d_gene: TRBD1; CDR3aa: CASSRNPLTGISGYNERFF; CDR3nt: TGTGCCAGCAGTCGTAACCCACTGACAGGGATATCAGGGTACAATGAGCGGTTCTTC
v_gene: TRBV6-2/TRBV6-3; j_gene: TRBJ2-1; abundance: many; d_gene: TRBD2; CDR3aa: CASSPRTSGRAFYNEQFF; CDR3nt: TGTGCCAGCAGTCCTCGGACTAGCGGGAGGGCCTTCTACAATGAGCAGTTCTTC
v_gene: TRBV28; j_gene: TRBJ2-1; abundance: many; d_gene: TRBD2; CDR3aa: CASSLAGGLENEQFF; CDR3nt: TGTGCCAGCAGTTTAGCGGGAGGTCTCGAGAATGAGCAGTTCTTC
v_gene: TRBV6-1; j_gene: TRBJ2-1; abundance: .; d_gene: .; CDR3aa: CASNAATGYNEQFF; CDR3nt: TGTGCCAGCAATGCCGCGACAGGTTACAATGAGCAGTTCTTC
v_gene: TRBV11-3; j_gene: TRBJ2-2; abundance: .; d_gene: .; CDR3aa: CASSLHSPGELFF; CDR3nt: TGTGCCAGCAGTTTACACAGTCCTGGGGAGCTGTTTTTT
v_gene: TRBV30; j_gene: TRBJ2-3; abundance: .; d_gene: .; CDR3aa: CTWGIMRATQYF; CDR3nt: TGTACCTGGGGAATCATGCGGGCTACGCAGTATTTT
v_gene: TRBV11-2; j_gene: TRBJ2-3; abundance: once; d_gene: .; CDR3aa: CASSLNPASTNTQYF; CDR3nt: TGTGCCAGCAGCTTAAACCCGGCCAGCACGAATACGCAGTATTTT
v_gene: TRBV5-1; j_gene: TRBJ2-1; abundance: once; d_gene: TRBD2; CDR3aa: CASSLAMCGRARNEQFF; CDR3nt: TGCGCCAGCAGCCTGGCCATGTGCGGGAGGGCCCGCAATGAGCAGTTCTTC
v_gene: TRBV7-9; j_gene: TRBJ1-3; abundance: .; d_gene: .; CDR3aa: CASSLTAFSGNTIYF; CDR3nt: TGTGCCAGCAGCTTAACAGCTTTCTCTGGAAACACCATATATTTT
v_gene: TRBV5-4; j_gene: TRBJ2-5; abundance: .; d_gene: .; CDR3aa: CASSLFQDSGRETQYF; CDR3nt: TGTGCCAGCAGCTTGTTTCAGGACAGTGGGAGAGAGACCCAGTACTTC
v_gene: TRBV6-1; j_gene: TRBJ2-7; abundance: many; d_gene: .; CDR3aa: CASSREYEQYF; CDR3nt: TGTGCCAGCAGCCGGGAGTACGAGCAGTACTTC
v_gene: TRBV6-2/TRBV6-3; j_gene: TRBJ1-1; abundance: .; d_gene: TRBD1; CDR3aa: CASRGQGVWNTEAFF; CDR3nt: TGTGCCAGCAGGGGCCAGGGGGTCTGGAACACTGAAGCTTTCTTT
v_gene: TRBV11-2; j_gene: TRBJ1-4; abundance: .; d_gene: .; CDR3aa: CASSPTGGTANEKPFF; CDR3nt: TGTGCCAGCAGCCCCACGGGTGGTACAGCTAATGAAAAACCGTTTTTT
v_gene: TRBV6-6; j_gene: TRBJ2-3; abundance: once; d_gene: TRBD2; CDR3aa: CASGEGTVFRPDTQYF; CDR3nt: TGTGCCAGCGGGGAGGGCACGGTATTCCGTCCAGATACGCAGTATTTT
v_gene: TRBV5-4; j_gene: TRBJ2-5; abundance: .; d_gene: .; CDR3aa: CASSGAGQETQYF; CDR3nt: TGTGCCAGCAGCGGGGCGGGCCAAGAGACCCAGTACTTC
v_gene: TRBV4-2; j_gene: TRBJ2-1; abundance: many; d_gene: TRBD2; CDR3aa: CASSQHPGLADNEQFF; CDR3nt: TGTGCCAGCAGCCAACACCCGGGACTAGCGGACAATGAGCAGTTCTTC
v_gene: TRBV5-6; j_gene: TRBJ1-2; abundance: few; d_gene: TRBD1; CDR3aa: CASSLQGAWDGYTF; CDR3nt: TGTGCCAGCAGCCTACAGGGGGCTTGGGATGGCTACACCTTC
v_gene: TRBV5-6; j_gene: TRBJ2-1; abundance: .; d_gene: TRBD2; CDR3aa: CSSSLTGGGDNEQFF; CDR3nt: TGTTCCAGCAGCTTGACCGGGGGGGGCGACAATGAGCAGTTCTTC
v_gene: TRBV7-8; j_gene: TRBJ2-1; abundance: .; d_gene: .; CDR3aa: CASSLLNRSPNEQFF; CDR3nt: TGTGCCAGCAGCTTACTAAACAGGTCCCCCAATGAGCAGTTCTTC
v_gene: TRBV5-5; j_gene: TRBJ2-7; abundance: few; d_gene: .; CDR3aa: CASSLVTGSEQYF; CDR3nt: TGTGCCAGCAGCTTGGTAACGGGGTCCGAGCAGTACTTC
v_gene: TRBV18; j_gene: TRBJ1-5; abundance: .; d_gene: .; CDR3aa: CASSPPKTDQPQHF; CDR3nt: TGTGCCAGCTCACCACCGAAGACAGATCAGCCCCAGCATTTT
v_gene: TRBV11-3; j_gene: TRBJ2-3; abundance: .; d_gene: .; CDR3aa: CASNLGGWGLKDTQYF; CDR3nt: TGTGCCAGCAACTTAGGTGGCTGGGGACTTAAAGATACGCAGTATTTC
v_gene: TRBV5-4; j_gene: TRBJ1-1; abundance: .; d_gene: .; CDR3aa: CTSSLQWAGNEAFF; CDR3nt: TGTACCAGCAGCCTGCAATGGGCGGGAAATGAAGCTTTCTTT
v_gene: TRBV11-3; j_gene: TRBJ1-2; abundance: few; d_gene: TRBD1; CDR3aa: CASSPTGQSSSHSGYTF; CDR3nt: TGTGCTAGCAGCCCAACGGGACAGTCCTCATCCCACTCCGGCTACACCTTC
v_gene: TRBV30; j_gene: TRBJ1-5; abundance: few; d_gene: .; CDR3aa: CAWSVRRTDSNQPQHF; CDR3nt: TGTGCCTGGAGTGTACGAAGGACGGATAGCAATCAGCCCCAGCATTTT
v_gene: TRBV11-2; j_gene: TRBJ1-2; abundance: few; d_gene: TRBD1; CDR3aa: CASSYAGGSSPGYTF; CDR3nt: TGTGCCAGCAGCTATGCAGGGGGCTCCTCCCCAGGCTACACCTTC
v_gene: TRBV11-3; j_gene: TRBJ1-4; abundance: .; d_gene: TRBD1; CDR3aa: CANSLQGGPLEKLFF; CDR3nt: TGTGCCAACAGCTTACAGGGGGGACCATTAGAAAAACTGTTTTTT
v_gene: TRBV11-2; j_gene: TRBJ1-1; abundance: .; d_gene: .; CDR3aa: CASGQISLSDEAFF; CDR3nt: TGTGCCAGCGGCCAAATCAGCCTTTCGGATGAAGCTTTCTTT
v_gene: TRBV13; j_gene: TRBJ2-7; abundance: .; d_gene: .; CDR3aa: CASSPTDQGYEQYF; CDR3nt: TGTGCCAGCAGCCCCACCGACCAGGGCTACGAGCAGTACTTC
v_gene: TRBV29-1; j_gene: TRBJ2-4; abundance: .; d_gene: TRBD1; CDR3aa: CSVEGVTGGINIQYF; CDR3nt: TGCAGCGTTGAAGGGGTCACAGGGGGCATAAACATTCAGTACTTC
v_gene: TRBV4-2; j_gene: TRBJ2-5; abundance: .; d_gene: .; CDR3aa: CASSPGLRGEAQCF; CDR3nt: TGCGCCAGCAGCCCGGGACTCCGGGGAGAGGCCCAGTGCTTC
v_gene: TRBV5-5; j_gene: TRBJ2-3; abundance: many; d_gene: .; CDR3aa: CASVRDPGGTDTQYF; CDR3nt: TGTGCCAGCGTCCGGGACCCGGGGGGCACAGATACGCAGTATTTT
v_gene: TRBV4-1; j_gene: TRBJ2-7; abundance: .; d_gene: TRBD2; CDR3aa: CASSLRIPHGLAGGGHEQYF; CDR3nt: TGCGCCAGCAGCCTTAGGATCCCACATGGACTAGCGGGAGGAGGCCATGAGCAGTACTTC
v_gene: TRBV11-3; j_gene: TRBJ2-5; abundance: once; d_gene: .; CDR3aa: CVSSLDRETQCF; CDR3nt: TGTGTCAGCAGCTTAGATCGGGAGACCCAGTGCTTC
v_gene: TRBV11-3; j_gene: TRBJ2-1; abundance: .; d_gene: TRBD1; CDR3aa: CASIGQGAEQFF; CDR3nt: TGTGCCAGCATCGGACAGGGTGCTGAGCAGTTCTTC
v_gene: TRBV11-2; j_gene: TRBJ2-7; abundance: .; d_gene: .; CDR3aa: CPSSFPDDPSDEQYF; CDR3nt: TGTCCCAGCAGCTTCCCGGACGACCCATCGGATGAGCAGTACTTC
v_gene: TRBV5-4; j_gene: TRBJ1-3; abundance: few; d_gene: .; CDR3aa: CASSRENTIYF; CDR3nt: TGTGCCAGCAGCCGCGAGAACACCATATATTTT
v_gene: TRBV12-3/TRBV12-4; j_gene: TRBJ2-1; abundance: many; d_gene: .; CDR3aa: CASRKTGLENNEQFF; CDR3nt: TGTGCCAGCAGGAAGACGGGGTTAGAAAACAATGAGCAGTTCTTC
v_gene: TRBV5-1; j_gene: TRBJ2-1; abundance: .; d_gene: TRBD1; CDR3aa: CASSEDRGSEQFF; CDR3nt: TGCGCCAGCAGTGAGGACAGGGGCAGCGAGCAGTTCTTC
v_gene: TRBV11-2; j_gene: TRBJ2-5; abundance: .; d_gene: .; CDR3aa: CASSLDYGRWTHYF; CDR3nt: TGTGCCAGCAGCTTAGATTACGGCAGGTGGACCCATTACTTC